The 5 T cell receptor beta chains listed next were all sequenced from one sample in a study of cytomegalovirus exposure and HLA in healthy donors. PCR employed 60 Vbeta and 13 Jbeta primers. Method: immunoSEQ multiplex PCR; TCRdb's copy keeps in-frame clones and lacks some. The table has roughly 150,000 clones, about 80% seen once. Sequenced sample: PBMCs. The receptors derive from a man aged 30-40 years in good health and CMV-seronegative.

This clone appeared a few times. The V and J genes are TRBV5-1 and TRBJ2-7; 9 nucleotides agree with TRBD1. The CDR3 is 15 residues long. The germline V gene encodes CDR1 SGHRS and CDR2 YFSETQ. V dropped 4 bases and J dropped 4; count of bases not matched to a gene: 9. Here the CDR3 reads CASSTTGGVSYEQYF. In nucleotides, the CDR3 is TGCGCCAGCAGCACGACAGGGGGAGTTTCGTACGAGCAGTACTTC.

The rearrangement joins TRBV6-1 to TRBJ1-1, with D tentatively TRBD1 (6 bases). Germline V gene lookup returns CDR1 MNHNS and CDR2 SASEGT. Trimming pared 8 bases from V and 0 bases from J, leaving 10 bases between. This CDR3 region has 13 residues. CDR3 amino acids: CASQTGVNTEAFF. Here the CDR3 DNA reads TGTGCCAGCCAGACAGGAGTGAACACTGAAGCTTTCTTT.

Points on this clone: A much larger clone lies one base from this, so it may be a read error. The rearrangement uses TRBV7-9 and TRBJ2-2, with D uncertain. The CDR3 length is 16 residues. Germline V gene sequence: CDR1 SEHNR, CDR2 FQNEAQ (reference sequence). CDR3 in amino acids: CSSSHSGILNTGELFF. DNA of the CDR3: TGTTCCAGCAGCCATTCAGGAATACTGAACACCGGGGAGCTGTTTTTT.

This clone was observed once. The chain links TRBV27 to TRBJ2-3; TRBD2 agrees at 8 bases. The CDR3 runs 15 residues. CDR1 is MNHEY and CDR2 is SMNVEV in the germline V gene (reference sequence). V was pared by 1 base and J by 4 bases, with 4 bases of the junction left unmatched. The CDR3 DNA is TGTGCCAGCAGTTTATGGGCGGGAGGCGCAGATACGCAGTATTTT. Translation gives CASSLWAGGADTQYF.

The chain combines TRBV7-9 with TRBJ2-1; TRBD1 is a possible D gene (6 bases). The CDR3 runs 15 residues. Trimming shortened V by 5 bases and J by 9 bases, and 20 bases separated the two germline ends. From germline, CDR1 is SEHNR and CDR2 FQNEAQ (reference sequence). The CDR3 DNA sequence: TGTGCCAGCAGCCTCAGGGACACCCCTAACGGTGAGCAGTTCTTC. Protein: CASSLRDTPNGEQFF.